One and the same sample provided the 11 T cell receptor beta chains below, sequenced in a study of T cells in Graves' hyperthyroidism and ophthalmopathy. There were TCR beta CDR3 regions amplified from RNA transcripts. Carried out on the TCR CDR3, a first-round RT-PCR used the HTBI primer set. MiXCR, run by TCRdb on the multiplex PCR reads, gives a single entry per CDR3 protein. This sample has a few hundred thousand distinct CDR3 sequences, with roughly 15% found just once. The sequencing input was blood. The receptors derive from a woman aged 40 to 50 with Graves' ophthalmopathy.

This clonotype was counted many times. V gene TRBV5-1 combines with J gene TRBJ2-1, with 7 bases that match TRBD2. The CDR3 has 13 amino acids. Germline CDR1 reads SGHRS; CDR2 reads YFSETQ. With V trimmed by 5 bases and J by 4 bases, 3 bases remained unmatched. DNA of the CDR3: TGCGCCAGCAGTAAAGCGGGGTACAATGAGCAGTTCTTC. This gives the protein CASSKAGYNEQFF.

This clonotype was detected many times. This chain uses TRBV20-1 with TRBJ2-7; unclear D gene. Looked up from germline, CDR1 is DFQATT and CDR2 is SNEGSKA (reference sequence). The CDR3 has 14 amino acids. Trimming took 1 base from V and 0 from J, leaving 10 bases between them. The CDR3: CSARGARSSYEQYF. As DNA, the CDR3 is TGCAGTGCTAGAGGGGCGCGGAGCTCCTACGAGCAGTACTTC.

The table lists this clonotype with many counts. The CDR3 spells CASSDGQGGEKLFF. The CDR3 bases are TGTGCCAGCAGTGACGGACAGGGCGGGGAAAAACTGTTTTTT. The chain couples TRBV2 to TRBJ1-4; 8 positions match TRBD1. The CDR3 contains 14 residues. Per germline, CDR1 SNHLY and CDR2 FYNNEI. With 3 bases clipped from V and 8 bases from J, the junction kept 5 bases outside the gene matches.

This clonotype was counted only a few times. Mismatch with germline at one junction end may stem from a read error. The chain is built from TRBV19 and TRBJ1-6, with a weak D call TRBD1 (6 bases). This CDR3 spans 16 amino acids. In germline, CDR1 is LNHDA, CDR2 SQIVND (reference sequence). The CDR3 region is CAGSIRATGRNSPLHF. The CDR3 DNA reads as TGTGCCGGTAGTATACGGGCCACAGGGCGCAATTCACCCCTCCACTTT.

This clonotype was seen many times. J is TRBJ2-1 and V is TRBV11-3, with 7 bases identical to TRBD1. From germline, CDR1 is SGHNT and CDR2 YENEEA. V shed 5 bases, J shed 9 bases, and the junction held 4 bases outside the gene matches. The CDR3 runs to 12 residues. CDR3 sequence: CASSNWDSEQFF. The DNA of the CDR3 is TGTGCCAGCAGCAACTGGGACAGTGAGCAGTTCTTC.

This clonotype was seen many times. This chain links TRBV10-1 with TRBJ2-5, with D perhaps matching TRBD1 or TRBD2 (5 bases each). This CDR3 contains 13 residues. Germline loops: CDR1 WNHNN, CDR2 SYGVQD (reference sequence). V lost 8 bases and J 2 bases, leaving 12 bases between the germline ends. CDR3 coding DNA: TGCGCCAGCCAAGGGACCCTGCAAGAGACCCAGTACTTC. Protein: CASQGTLQETQYF.

This clonotype was seen a few times. The chain is built from TRBV27 and TRBJ2-2; TRBD2 agrees at 7 bases. Germline trimming cut 6 bases from V and 1 base from J; bases unmatched to any gene: 5. This CDR3 contains 15 residues. Germline V CDR1 and CDR2: MNHEY, SMNVEV (reference sequence). The CDR3 protein is CASSLLAVNTGELFF. CDR3 in DNA: TGTGCCAGCAGCCTCCTAGCGGTGAACACCGGGGAGCTGTTTTTT.

V and J are TRBV12-3 or TRBV12-4 and TRBJ1-2; a weak D match, TRBD1 (5 bases). The CDR3 is 14 amino acids. Deletions cut 6 bases from V and 0 bases from J, with 11 bases between. This CDR3 is CASSLRTPNYGYTF. The CDR3 nucleotides are TGTGCCAGCAGCTTGCGGACACCTAACTATGGCTACACCTTC.

This CDR3 reads CASTPSAPGANVLTF. In DNA, the CDR3 is TGTGCCAGCACCCCCTCCGCACCTGGGGCCAACGTCCTGACTTTC. The gene calls are TRBV12-3 or TRBV12-4 and TRBJ2-6, with D unresolved. The V gene lost 7 bases and the J gene lost 2 bases, with 12 bases spanning the gap. The CDR3 has 15 amino acids.

Concerning this clonotype: A much larger clone lies a single base off, so this may be a read error. The rearrangement joins TRBV5-8 to TRBJ1-5; D is undetermined. The CDR3 covers 13 residues. The germline gives CDR1 SGHTS, CDR2 YDEGEE. CDR3 in DNA: TGTGCCAGCAGCTCCGTGTTGGGCGGTCCCCGGCATTTT. Translating it yields CASSSVLGGPRHF.

This clonotype was counted a few times. The chain has TRBV6-1 and TRBJ2-7; the match to TRBD1 covers 9 bases. The CDR3 runs 15 residues. Germline V gene data show CDR1 as MNHNS and CDR2 as SASEGT. The V segment lost 6 bases and the J segment 0 bases; nucleotides outside the gene matches: 6. This CDR3 reads CASRKQGAPSYEQYF. The CDR3 DNA sequence: TGTGCCAGCAGGAAACAGGGGGCTCCCTCCTACGAGCAGTACTTC.